Listed below are T cell receptor beta chains from one sample, sequenced in a study of CD8 T cells in ankylosing spondylitis. Each CDR3 protein is one row after TCRdb ran MiXCR on the 5' RACE reads. The sample has fewer than 250,000 distinct CDR3 sequences; 32% are singletons. The source material was blood, either unsorted or a sorted T cell fraction (not recorded which). These receptors originate from a male donor with ankylosing spondylitis or in good health (not recorded which). The CDR3 runs from the conserved cysteine through the conserved F or W. The D gene is left open where the match is weak. Clone size, where shown, is once, few, many, or a class for clones that have expanded.

TRBV3-1	-	TRBJ1-1	-	17	TGTGCCAGCAGCCCGCACGGCGGGGGGGCCTTGAACACTGAAGCTTTCTTT	CASSPHGGGALNTEAFF
TRBV12-3/TRBV12-4	-	TRBJ2-7	-	13	TGTGCCAGCAGCCTGGGGGGCAGAGCCGAGCAGTACTTC	CASSLGGRAEQYF
TRBV5-5	-	TRBJ1-2	few	15	TGTGCCAGCAGCTTTGGAGTGATCACTAACTATGGCTACACCTTC	CASSFGVITNYGYTF
TRBV6-5	-	TRBJ2-7	-	12	TGTGCTTCAGGGAGTGACCCCTACGAGCAGTACTTC	CASGSDPYEQYF
TRBV5-6	-	TRBJ2-2	few	14	TGTGCCAGCTCCCGGGACTTCTACACCGGGGAGCTGTTTTTT	CASSRDFYTGELFF
TRBV20-1	-	TRBJ1-2	-	13	TGCAGTGCAACCCTTACAGATAACTATGGCTACACCTTC	CSATLTDNYGYTF
TRBV20-1	-	TRBJ2-7	-	14	TGCAGTGCTAGAGTTGTGGGGCCGAGGGGGGAGCAGTACTTC	CSARVVGPRGEQYF
TRBV20-1	-	TRBJ1-2	few	11	TGCAGTGCTAGTTGGGACGATGGCTACACCTTC	CSASWDDGYTF
TRBV29-1	-	TRBJ2-1	many	13	TGCAGCGTCGCGGGACTCCTCTACAATGAGCAGTTCTTC	CSVAGLLYNEQFF
TRBV20-1	TRBD1	TRBJ1-5	few	16	TGCAGTGCTGTAGACAGGGTACAAGGTAGCAATCAGCCCCAGCATTTT	CSAVDRVQGSNQPQHF
TRBV6-1	-	TRBJ2-7	-	16	TGTGCCAGCAGTGCACCTGGGACCTTAAGATTCTACGAGCAGTACTTC	CASSAPGTLRFYEQYF
TRBV7-2	TRBD1	TRBJ2-7	few	13	TGTGCCAGCAGGCCACAGGGGTTCCACGAGCAGTACTTC	CASRPQGFHEQYF
TRBV20-1	-	TRBJ1-5	-	15	TGCAGTGCTAGGGTGACGGGAATGGGCAATCAGCCCCAGCATTTT	CSARVTGMGNQPQHF
TRBV20-1	TRBD1	TRBJ1-2	-	14	TGCAGTGCTATCGCAGGGGGATGGGTCTATGGCTACACCTTC	CSAIAGGWVYGYTF
TRBV6-5	TRBD2	TRBJ2-7	few	16	TGTGCCAGCAGTTTCGGGGAGGGAACCTTATCCTACGAGCAGTACTTC	CASSFGEGTLSYEQYF
TRBV10-2	-	TRBJ1-6	few	12	TGCGCCAGCAGTGAGTGGATGAATCCCCTCCACTTT	CASSEWMNPLHF
TRBV15	TRBD2	TRBJ2-5	-	15	TGTGCCACCAGCCAGGGACTAGCGGGGCAAGAGACCCAGTACTTC	CATSQGLAGQETQYF
TRBV10-3	TRBD1	TRBJ2-5	-	13	TGTGCCATCAGTGGACAGGGAACAGAGACCCAGTACTTC	CAISGQGTETQYF
TRBV29-1	-	TRBJ2-7	few	13	TGCAGCGTCGCGACCGGGACAACCTACGAGCAGTACTTC	CSVATGTTYEQYF
TRBV4-2	-	TRBJ2-1	few	13	TGTGCCAGCAGCCAAGACCTCGACAATGAGCAGTTCTTC	CASSQDLDNEQFF
TRBV7-8	TRBD1	TRBJ2-3	-	15	TGTGCCAGCAGCCCACGACAGGGGGGGGCAGATACGCAGTATTTT	CASSPRQGGADTQYF
TRBV27	-	TRBJ2-7	-	12	TGTGCCAGCAGTTCGTCAGCCTACGAGCAGTACTTC	CASSSSAYEQYF
TRBV5-1	-	TRBJ1-3	-	13	TGCGCCAGCAGCTTGGAGTTCGGAAACACCATATATTTT	CASSLEFGNTIYF
TRBV7-2	-	TRBJ2-5	-	15	TGTGCCAGCAGCCCGCACACGGAACTCCAAGAGACCCAGTACTTC	CASSPHTELQETQYF
TRBV20-1	-	TRBJ2-7	-	13	TGCAGTGCTAGCCTCCTAGCGTCCTACGAGCAGTACTTC	CSASLLASYEQYF
TRBV29-1	TRBD1	TRBJ2-1	few	15	TGCAGCGACGGGCGGATGGGACAGGGAATCAATGAGCAGTTCTTC	CSDGRMGQGINEQFF
TRBV20-1	-	TRBJ1-5	few	14	TGCAGTGCTAGTAGACCGGCTGAGGATCAGCCCCAGCATTTT	CSASRPAEDQPQHF
TRBV5-5	-	TRBJ2-5	-	16	TGTGCCAGCAGCTTGGCCAGGGTAGAGTGGACGGAGACCCAGTACTTC	CASSLARVEWTETQYF
TRBV20-1	TRBD1	TRBJ2-7	many	12	TGCAGTGCGCCAGACAGGGTTTACGAGCAGTACTTC	CSAPDRVYEQYF
TRBV28	-	TRBJ2-4	-	15	TGTGCCAGCAATAGGGGGGCGTTCTCAGGAAACATTCAGTACTTC	CASNRGAFSGNIQYF
TRBV18	TRBD1	TRBJ1-6	-	13	TGTGCCAGCTCCCGACAGGGCGAATCACCCCTCCACTTT	CASSRQGESPLHF
TRBV5-1	-	TRBJ1-2	few	19	TGCGCCAGCAGCTTGGACCCGGGTTCAGGCCTGGGAGCTAACTATGGCTACACCTTC	CASSLDPGSGLGANYGYTF
TRBV24-1	-	TRBJ2-5	-	13	TGTGCCACCAGTGGGGCTAGTATTGAGACCCAGTACTTC	CATSGASIETQYF
TRBV28	-	TRBJ2-5	once	14	TGTGCCAGCAGTTTCGCGGGGTTTGGTCGGGACCAGTACTTC	CASSFAGFGRDQYF
TRBV29-1	-	TRBJ1-1	-	12	TGCAGCGTTGGATCCGGCTCGGGGGAAGCTTTCTTT	CSVGSGSGEAFF
TRBV29-1	-	TRBJ2-3	-	13	TGCAGCGGCGCCCCGGGTAGCACAGATACGCAGTATTTT	CSGAPGSTDTQYF
TRBV5-1	TRBD1	TRBJ2-7	few	15	TGCGCCAGCAGCTTGGACAGGGGCGTTCTCTACGAGCAGTACTTC	CASSLDRGVLYEQYF
TRBV7-2	TRBD1	TRBJ1-2	-	15	TGTGCCAGCAGCTTAGACCGGACAGGGAACTATGGCTACACCTTC	CASSLDRTGNYGYTF
TRBV11-2	-	TRBJ1-1	-	14	TGTGCCAGCAGCACACGCTCGCAGGGCCCGGGGGCTTTCTTT	CASSTRSQGPGAFF
TRBV20-1	TRBD1	TRBJ1-2	-	14	TGCAGTGCTAGGGGGACAGGGGAGGGGTATGGCTACACCTTC	CSARGTGEGYGYTF
TRBV20-1	TRBD2	TRBJ2-7	-	15	TGCAGTGCTAGAGGGACTAGCGGGGCTCACTACGAGCAGTACTTC	CSARGTSGAHYEQYF
TRBV7-3	-	TRBJ2-1	-	13	TGTGCCAGCAGCTTAAGCCCGTCCAATGAGCAGTTCTTC	CASSLSPSNEQFF